This T cell receptor beta chain comes out of a study of identical twins. CDR1 and CDR2 from the germline V gene are DFQATT and SNEGSKA (reference sequence). There are 14 residues in the CDR3. V trimming: 6 bases; J trimming: 7 bases; junction bases outside the gene matches: 12. This clonotype showed up just a few times. Its antigen remains unidentified. One entry per CDR3 protein, called by TCRdb with MiXCR from the 5' RACE reads. The repertoire holds about 570,000 distinct CDR3 sequences, with approximately 9.6% as singletons. Study results and limitations: High-abundance cord blood beta clonotypes had fewer insertions; memory repertoires showed none.

The sample was also reused in another study, on yellow fever vaccine responses in identical twins.

This chain uses TRBV20-1 with TRBJ2-7, with 10 positions matching TRBD2. The sequenced sample consisted of PBMCs. This TCR was sampled from a woman under 30 in good health. DNA of the CDR3: TGCAGTGCGGGGACTAGCGCTACCCTAGGAGAGCAGTACTTC. Translating gives CSAGTSATLGEQYF.